The TCR beta chain under discussion was sequenced for a study of T cell responses to AZD1222 COVID-19 vaccine. Clones were read by immunoSEQ multiplex PCR, and TCRdb kept only the in-frame ones, dropping some. The sample records about 150,000 clones, 90% to 95% being singletons. The CDR3 is made up of 15 amino acids. V lost 2 bases and J 6 bases, leaving 15 bases between the germline ends. Germline V gene sequence: CDR1 LGHNA, CDR2 YSLEER. This TCR came from an adult in good health. The chain uses TRBV4-3 and TRBJ2-3; D possibly matches TRBD1 or TRBD2 (5 bases each). Sample: peripheral blood, taken on day 0 of AZD1222 vaccination. CDR3 region: CASSQILGVGDTQYF. The CDR3 DNA reads TGCGCCAGCAGCCAAATTCTGGGGGTCGGCGATACGCAGTATTTT.